This passage covers 11 T cell receptor beta chains from one sample sequenced in a study of T cell responses to AZD1222 COVID-19 vaccine. The assay was immunoSEQ multiplex PCR, and TCRdb's table has in-frame clones only and misses some. The sample yields approximately 130,000 clones, approximately 93% seen once. The material sequenced was peripheral blood, taken on day 0 of AZD1222 vaccination. These receptors were collected from an adult in good health.

This clone was counted once. The rearrangement joins TRBV18 to TRBJ1-1, with unresolved D. This CDR3 spans 13 amino acids. Trimming left V 10 bases short and J 1 base short, with 13 bases between. Per germline, CDR1 KGHSH and CDR2 LQKENI. Here the CDR3 reads CATTQQANTEAFF. CDR3 bases: TGTGCCACCACCCAACAAGCGAACACTGAAGCTTTCTTT.

The chain combines TRBV11-3 with TRBJ2-7; the D gene could be TRBD1 or TRBD2 (5 bases each). This CDR3 spans 14 amino acids. CDR1 is SGHNT, CDR2 YENEEA, per germline. The germline V and J ends were trimmed by 8 bases and 3 bases, with 17 bases remaining between them. In nucleotides, the CDR3 is TGTGCCAGCCGGGGCCACCTTTTACACTACGAGCAGTACTTC. Its protein product is CASRGHLLHYEQYF.

The chain links TRBV5-1 to TRBJ1-2, with 10 bases identical to TRBD1. From germline, CDR1 is SGHRS and CDR2 YFSETQ. V lost 2 bases to trimming and J lost 8 bases; unmatched junction nucleotides: 6. The length of the CDR3 is 14 residues. This CDR3 is CASSLSGTGVGYTF. CDR3 bases: TGCGCCAGCAGCTTAAGTGGGACAGGGGTCGGCTACACCTTC. Supplemented by reference TRBV5-1 and TRBJ1-2, the full variable domain reads KAGVTQTPRYLIKTRGQQVTLSCSPISGHRSVSWYQQTPGQGLQFLFEYFSETQRNKGNFPGRFSGRQFSNSRSEMNVSTLELGDSALYLCASSLSGTGVGYTFGSGTRLTVV.

This chain connects TRBV2 to TRBJ2-1; 10 bases align to TRBD2. Germline V gene lookup returns CDR1 SNHLY and CDR2 FYNNEI. There are 18 residues in the CDR3. Germline trimming cut 6 bases from V and 5 bases from J; bases unmatched to any gene: 16. This chain's CDR3 is CASSRSSRASGGHNEQFF. CDR3 in DNA: TGTGCCAGCAGCCGATCTTCTCGGGCTAGCGGGGGACACAATGAGCAGTTCTTC.

The rearrangement uses TRBV14 and TRBJ2-7; no firm D call. The CDR3 is 14 amino acids. V lost 2 bases and J lost 1, with 9 bases in between. From germline, CDR1 is SGHDN and CDR2 FVKESK. The CDR3 coding sequence is TGTGCCAGCAGCCAACTTGGACGGTCCTACGAGCAGTACTTC. This encodes CASSQLGRSYEQYF.

The gene calls are TRBV4-2 and TRBJ1-6; 9 bases fit TRBD1. Germline V gene data show CDR1 as LGHNA and CDR2 as YNFKEQ. The CDR3 contains 17 residues. Trimming removed 0 bases from V and 9 bases from J; junction bases left unmatched: 9. CDR3 nucleotides: TGTGCCAGCAGCCAAGATGGTCGGACAGGGGCCTCTTCACCCCTCCACTTT. Its translation: CASSQDGRTGASSPLHF.

The chain uses TRBV5-1 and TRBJ2-2; D is perhaps TRBD2 (6 bases). The CDR3 is 16 amino acids. The V end was cut by 1 base, the J end by 5 bases, with 15 bases between. The V gene's germline CDR1 is SGHRS and CDR2 YFSETQ. The CDR3 loop is CASSLSVLGGTGELFF. The CDR3 nucleotides are TGCGCCAGCAGCTTGTCGGTTTTGGGGGGAACCGGGGAGCTGTTTTTT. The full variable domain, with the rest looked up from reference TRBV5-1 and TRBJ2-2, is KAGVTQTPRYLIKTRGQQVTLSCSPISGHRSVSWYQQTPGQGLQFLFEYFSETQRNKGNFPGRFSGRQFSNSRSEMNVSTLELGDSALYLCASSLSVLGGTGELFFGEGSRLTVL.

The chain is built from TRBV2 and TRBJ1-5; no clear D. Per the germline V gene, CDR1 is SNHLY and CDR2 is FYNNEI. The CDR3 is 13 residues long. The V end lost 2 bases, the J end lost 5 bases, and 7 bases lay between the germline ends. In nucleotides, the CDR3 is TGTGCCAGCAGTGAACTCGCTGATCAGCCCCAGCATTTT. Its protein product is CASSELADQPQHF.

Points on this clone: This sample also contains other DNA sequences that code for the same CDR3. The J gene is TRBJ2-2, the V gene TRBV9; possibly TRBD2 for D (6 bases). This CDR3 has 15 amino acids. V was clipped by 0 bases and J by 3 bases, with 9 bases between them. From germline, CDR1 is SGDLS and CDR2 YYNGEE. The CDR3 DNA reads TGTGCCAGCAGCGTAGTAGGAGGGCACACCGGGGAGCTGTTTTTT. This codes for CASSVVGGHTGELFF.

This chain uses TRBV7-9 with TRBJ1-4, with a possible D match to TRBD1 (5 bases). This CDR3 contains 13 residues. Trimming removed 5 bases from V and 5 bases from J, with 9 bases in between. Looked up from germline, CDR1 is SEHNR and CDR2 is FQNEAQ (reference sequence). The CDR3 DNA is TGTGCCAGCAGCGCCTGGGACAATGAAAAACTGTTTTTT. Protein product: CASSAWDNEKLFF.

V is TRBV11-1 and J is TRBJ2-1; D ambiguous. This CDR3 has 15 amino acids. Germline-derived CDR1 and CDR2 are SGHAT and FQDESV (reference sequence). The V end was cut by 4 bases, the J end by 0 bases, with 10 bases between. CDR3 DNA sequence: TGTGCCAGCAGCTCCCATTCTAGCTCCTACAATGAGCAGTTCTTC. As protein: CASSSHSSSYNEQFF. Based on the CDR3 plus reference TRBV11-1 and TRBJ2-1, the full variable domain is EAEVAQSPRYKITEKSQAVAFWCDPISGHATLYWYRQILGQGPELLVQFQDESVVDDSQLPKDRFSAERLKGVDSTLKIQPAELGDSAMYLCASSSHSSSYNEQFFGPGTRLTVL.